This TCR beta chain was profiled in a study of memory CD4+ T cells and cytomegalovirus serostatus. General study points: The CMV-associated TCR signature appears largely within the CD4+ memory repertoire.

By share of the sample, this clone is medium-sized. Its antigen remains unknown. As handled by the study authors: After removing out-of-frame reads, approximately 2.2 million distinct TCRbeta sequences remained. Libraries were prepared by immunoSEQ multiplex PCR; TCRdb keeps only in-frame clonotypes and omits some of them. V and J calls and clone size are given by that table; D and trimming were obtained from the DNA. The table has about 46,000 clones, roughly 78% seen once. Single viable CD3+CD4+CD8-CD45RO+ cells were sorted as the memory CD4+ T cells. Sequencing used memory CD4+ T cells from blood. The sequence came from an adult in good health and CMV-seronegative.

The CDR3 reads CASSPTSGGSYEQYF. Written as DNA, the CDR3 is TGTGCCAGCTCACCGACTAGCGGGGGGTCATACGAGCAGTACTTC. The chain couples TRBV18 to TRBJ2-7; TRBD2 matches 13 bases. Germline V lookup: CDR1 KGHSH, CDR2 LQKENI. The CDR3 length is 15 residues. V shed 3 bases, J shed 4 bases, and the junction held 3 bases outside the gene matches.